What follows are 17 T cell receptor beta chains derived from one specimen sequenced in a study of beta chain features in type 1 diabetes. Findings of the study overall: Shortening of TCRB CDR3s, moderate but significant, appeared in all four CD4+ subsets of Type 1 diabetes patients.

Since all of the isolated RNA was reverse transcribed, expressed TCRB transcripts were what got sequenced. The protocol was immunoSEQ multiplex PCR, while the TCRdb copy is restricted to in-frame clones and leaves out a portion. This table holds some 150,000 clones, 7% to 9.5% found once. The antigens for these receptors are not known. The sequenced sample consisted of central memory CD4+ T cells from blood. The receptors shown here come from a woman under 40 with type 1 diabetes.

This clone was seen a few times. The sample has other DNA sequences that encode this CDR3 too. V gene TRBV5-1 combines with J gene TRBJ2-1; D unclear. CDR3 length equals 12 residues. CDR1 SGHRS and CDR2 YFSETQ come from the germline V gene. The V end lost 0 bases, the J end lost 6 bases, and 4 bases lay between the germline ends. The CDR3 loop is CASSLAGNEQFF. For the CDR3, the DNA is TGCGCCAGCAGCTTGGCGGGCAATGAGCAGTTCTTC.

In this sample, this clone turned up a few times. The chain has TRBV29-1 and TRBJ1-2; 7 bases are shared with TRBD1. This CDR3 is 14 amino acids long. The germline V gene encodes CDR1 SQVTM and CDR2 ANQGSEA. Trimming took 1 base from V and 4 from J; bases not matched to a gene: 6. The CDR3 reads CSVEVTGQSYGYTF. CDR3 DNA sequence: TGCAGCGTTGAAGTTACGGGACAGAGCTATGGCTACACCTTC.

CDR3 bases: TGTGCCAGCTCAACATCAGGGTACACTGAAGCTTTCTTT. Encoded protein: CASSTSGYTEAFF. The chain uses TRBV18 and TRBJ1-1; tentative D call: TRBD1 (5 bases). The ends were cut back, 5 bases at V and 3 bases at J, with 10 bases in the middle. Germline V gene sequence: CDR1 KGHSH, CDR2 LQKENI. This CDR3 is built from 13 residues.

The chain uses TRBV5-1 and TRBJ1-1; 7 bases agree with TRBD1. The CDR3 is 15 residues long. Unmatched junction bases numbered 17, after V lost 4 bases and J lost 11 bases. Germline loops: CDR1 SGHRS, CDR2 YFSETQ. DNA for the CDR3: TGCGCCAGCAGCGCCTCCCCCGGCGGGCAGGGGGAGGCTTTCTTT. Amino acids: CASSASPGGQGEAFF.

This clone has a count of ten or more. Other DNA variants within this sample encode the same CDR3. The CDR3: CASSQAGPGTEAFF. The CDR3 DNA follows: TGTGCCAGCAGCCAAGCAGGGCCTGGCACTGAAGCTTTCTTT. The chain has TRBV4-2 and TRBJ1-1; D is possibly TRBD1 (5 bases). Trimming pared 1 base from V and 4 bases from J, leaving 10 bases between. Germline loops: CDR1 LGHNA, CDR2 YNFKEQ. This CDR3 is 14 amino acids long.

The chain recombines TRBV6-5 with TRBJ1-1; 7 nucleotides align to TRBD1. The CDR3 loop spans 13 amino acids. With 5 bases clipped from V and 6 bases from J, the junction kept 6 bases outside the gene matches. Per germline, CDR1 MNHEY and CDR2 SVGAGI. The chain's CDR3 is CASSLRQGPEAFF. In nucleotides, the CDR3 is TGTGCCAGCAGTCTCCGACAGGGCCCTGAAGCTTTCTTT.

This clone has more than one count but fewer than ten. This specimen includes other DNA sequences encoding the same CDR3. This chain links TRBV27 with TRBJ1-5, with a weak D call TRBD1 (5 bases). Germline V gene sequence: CDR1 MNHEY, CDR2 SMNVEV (reference sequence). The CDR3 covers 13 residues. Trimming took off 2 bases at V and 5 bases at J, with 7 bases between the two ends. The CDR3 reads CASSLTGDQPQHF. DNA of the CDR3: TGTGCCAGCAGTTTAACAGGAGATCAGCCCCAGCATTTT.

The rearrangement links TRBV5-1 to TRBJ2-1, with TRBD1 matching over 7 bases. CDR1 is SGHRS, CDR2 YFSETQ, per germline. V trimming: 5 bases; J trimming: 0 bases; junction bases outside the gene matches: 5. This CDR3 is 15 amino acids long. The CDR3: CASSDDRVSYNEQFF. CDR3 nucleotides: TGCGCCAGCAGTGACGACAGGGTCTCCTACAATGAGCAGTTCTTC.

The V call is TRBV5-6, the J call TRBJ1-2, with D possibly being TRBD1 (6 bases). In germline, CDR1 is SGHDT, CDR2 YYEEEE. Trimming cost V 3 bases and J 8 bases, with 14 bases left between them. CDR3 length equals 13 residues. CDR3 region: CASSSARGYGYTF. The CDR3 DNA reads TGTGCCAGCAGCTCGGCCAGGGGATACGGCTACACCTTC. The variable domain in full, with the rest retrieved from reference TRBV5-6 and TRBJ1-2, is DAGVTQSPTHLIKTRGQQVTLRCSPKSGHDTVSWYQQALGQGPQFIFQYYEEEERQRGNFPDRFSGHQFPNYSSELNVNALLLGDSALYLCASSSARGYGYTFGSGTRLTVV.

The sample holds a few counts of this clone. The CDR3 loop reads CASSNSGRETQYF. CDR3 DNA sequence: TGTGCCAGCAGCAATAGCGGGAGAGAGACCCAGTACTTC. The J gene is TRBJ2-5, the V gene TRBV11-2; 9 bases match TRBD2. This CDR3 region has 13 residues. V shed 5 bases and J 4 bases; nucleotides not matched to a gene: 2. Germline CDR1 and CDR2: SGHAT and FQNNGV.

CDR3 nucleotide sequence: TGTGCCAGCAGCTTAGCCTCTGTCGGGAACAATGAGCAGTTCTTC. This encodes CASSLASVGNNEQFF. This sequence joins TRBV5-4 and TRBJ2-1; a weak D match, TRBD2 (5 bases). The CDR3 length is 15 residues. V was trimmed by 2 bases and J by 5 bases, leaving 14 bases between them. Per the germline V gene, CDR1 is SGHNT and CDR2 is YYREEE (reference sequence).

This clone was seen a handful of times. The J gene is TRBJ2-7, the V gene TRBV7-9; the D gene is possibly TRBD1 (5 bases). Germline V gene sequence: CDR1 SEHNR, CDR2 FQNEAQ (reference sequence). The V gene lost 3 bases and the J gene lost 4 bases, with 7 bases spanning the gap. The CDR3 sequence is 12 residues long. CDR3 loop: CASSLQGYEQYF. CDR3 sequence (DNA): TGTGCCAGCAGCTTGCAGGGTTACGAGCAGTACTTC. The full variable domain, with the rest looked up from reference TRBV7-9 and TRBJ2-7, is DTGVSQNPRHKITKRGQNVTFRCDPISEHNRLYWYRQTLGQGPEFLTYFQNEAQLEKSRLLSDRFSAERPKGSFSTLEIQRTEQGDSAMYLCASSLQGYEQYFGPGTRLTVT.

The rearrangement uses TRBV7-9 and TRBJ2-4; 8 bases agree with TRBD2. CDR1 SEHNR and CDR2 FQNEAQ come from the germline V gene (reference sequence). With V trimmed by 4 bases and J by 7 bases, 6 bases remained unmatched. This CDR3 region has 14 residues. As DNA, the CDR3 is TGTGCCAGCAGCTCCCTAGCGGGCCTCAACATTCAGTACTTC. It codes for CASSSLAGLNIQYF.

This clone was detected a few times. The chain has TRBV27 and TRBJ2-3, with a possible D match to TRBD2 (6 bases). Trimming cost V 5 bases and J 1 base, with 19 bases left between them. The CDR3 contains 17 residues. Germline values: CDR1 MNHEY, CDR2 SMNVEV (reference sequence). CDR3 loop: CASSAGTPLVGTDTQYF. The CDR3 bases are TGTGCCAGCAGTGCCGGGACTCCCCTGGTGGGCACAGATACGCAGTATTTT.

This clone was found a few times. The DNA for the CDR3 is TGTGCCAGCAGGGGCGGGGGCACAGATACGCAGTATTTT. Its translation is CASRGGGTDTQYF. The rearrangement joins TRBV6-6 to TRBJ2-3; tentatively, D is TRBD2 (6 bases). This CDR3 spans 13 amino acids. V was shortened by 6 bases and J by 1 base, with 8 bases between the two germline ends. Germline lookup yields CDR1 MNHNY and CDR2 SVGAGI (reference sequence).

The chain recombines TRBV19 with TRBJ1-2, with 9 nucleotides matching TRBD1. J lost 3 bases, V lost 8 bases, and 7 bases had no gene match. This CDR3 contains 14 residues. Per the germline V gene, CDR1 is LNHDA and CDR2 is SQIVND (reference sequence). The CDR3: CASATGGLDYGYTF. The CDR3 bases are TGTGCCAGTGCCACAGGGGGCCTGGACTATGGCTACACCTTC. Based on the CDR3 plus reference TRBV19 and TRBJ1-2, the full variable domain is DGGITQSPKYLFRKEGQNVTLSCEQNLNHDAMYWYRQDPGQGLRLIYYSQIVNDFQKGDIAEGYSVSREKKESFPLTVTSAQKNPTAFYLCASATGGLDYGYTFGSGTRLTVV.

This clone was seen a few times. The chain has TRBV30 and TRBJ1-1; D gene uncertain. The V end lost 3 bases, the J end lost 5 bases, and 10 bases lay between the germline ends. This CDR3 spans 12 amino acids. Germline CDR1 and CDR2: GTSNPN and SVGIG (reference sequence). The DNA for the CDR3 is TGTGCCTGGAGGGGCTTTCGAACTGAAGCTTTCTTT. Translating gives CAWRGFRTEAFF.